The 10 T cell receptor beta chains given below trace back to one sample, sequenced in a study of blood T cells in healthy people across ages. A second PCR, run for about 6 to 11 cycles, used a sample-barcoded 5' primer plus a J-beta primer mix. TCRdb re-analysed the 5' RACE reads in MiXCR, keeping a single row per CDR3 protein. The sample has roughly 560,000 distinct CDR3 sequences, nearly 25% seen once. This same sample was also part of a study on T cells of mothers and their children.

The sample comprised blood. These TCRs come from a boy younger than 18 in good health.

The chain employs TRBV12-3 or TRBV12-4 and TRBJ1-5; unclear D gene. This CDR3 has 16 residues. Trimming removed 5 bases from V and 0 bases from J, with 14 bases in between. The CDR3 DNA is TGTGCCAGCAGTCTTCGAGCAGAGCTTAGCAATCAGCCCCAGCATTTT. Amino acid sequence: CASSLRAELSNQPQHF.

CDR3 in amino acids: CASSLGLAATRTF. For the CDR3, the DNA is TGTGCCAGTAGTTTGGGACTAGCGGCGACGAGAACTTTC. The chain joins TRBV19 to TRBJ2-6, with 11 bases matching TRBD2. The CDR3 spans 13 residues. Germline lookup yields CDR1 LNHDA and CDR2 SQIVND (reference sequence). Trimming at V came to 5 bases and at J to 19 bases, leaving 10 bases not matched to a gene. The full variable domain, with the rest looked up from reference TRBV19 and TRBJ2-6, is DGGITQSPKYLFRKEGQNVTLSCEQNLNHDAMYWYRQDPGQGLRLIYYSQIVNDFQKGDIAEGYSVSREKKESFPLTVTSAQKNPTAFYLCASSLGLAATRTFGAGSRLTVL.

The chain uses TRBV28 and TRBJ2-5; perhaps TRBD1 as D (6 bases). CDR1 and CDR2 (germline): MDHEN, SYDVKM. The CDR3 runs 13 residues. The V gene lost 8 bases and the J gene lost 5 bases, with 15 bases spanning the gap. CDR3: CASCKQGWETQYF. As DNA, the CDR3 is TGTGCCAGCTGCAAACAGGGCTGGGAGACCCAGTACTTC.

This clonotype came up once. V usage is TRBV7-9 and J usage is TRBJ2-5; 8 bases are a match to TRBD2. J was trimmed by 4 bases and V by 5 bases; bases with no gene match: 9. The CDR3 spans 15 residues. Germline V CDR1 and CDR2: SEHNR, FQNEAQ (reference sequence). The CDR3 sequence: CASSKAGVARETQYF. The CDR3 bases are TGTGCCAGCAGCAAAGCGGGGGTAGCACGAGAGACCCAGTACTTC.

The chain uses TRBV24-1 and TRBJ2-5; TRBD2 agrees at 8 bases. The DNA end is a closer match to TRBJ2-1, so the J assignment may be wrong. CDR3 length equals 16 residues. The germline gives CDR1 KGHDR, CDR2 SFDVKD. CDR3 sequence (DNA): TGTGCCACCAGTGACGACACGGGACTAGTGGTCGATGAGCAGTTCTTC. This translates into CATSDDTGLVVDEQFF.

The genes are TRBV7-2 and TRBJ2-5; D unresolved. Trimming removed 7 bases from V and 7 bases from J, with 19 bases in between. Germline CDR1 is SGHTA and CDR2 is FQGNSA. The CDR3 extends over 14 amino acids. The CDR3 loop reads CASTPGYGDRTQYF. In DNA, the CDR3 is TGTGCCAGCACTCCGGGCTACGGAGATCGGACCCAGTACTTC.

This clonotype was observed a handful of times. This chain connects TRBV28 to TRBJ2-4, with TRBD2 as a possible D gene (6 bases). Deletions cut 2 bases from V and 6 bases from J, with 14 bases between. CDR1 is MDHEN, CDR2 SYDVKM, per germline. The CDR3 extends over 15 amino acids. CDR3 coding DNA: TGTGCCAGCAGTTTAACATCTAGGGAGGTAAACATTCAGTACTTC. This sequence encodes CASSLTSREVNIQYF. The whole variable domain, filled in from reference TRBV28 and TRBJ2-4, reads DVKVTQSSRYLVKRTGEKVFLECVQDMDHENMFWYRQDPGLGLRLIYFSYDVKMKEKGDIPEGYSVSREKKERFSLILESASTNQTSMYLCASSLTSREVNIQYFGAGTRLSVL.

This clonotype appeared a few times. The chain carries TRBV27 and TRBJ2-5, with D perhaps matching TRBD1 or TRBD2 (5 bases each). With the DNA end fitting TRBJ2-7 better, the J assignment may be wrong. The germline gives CDR1 MNHEY, CDR2 SMNVEV (reference sequence). The CDR3 covers 14 residues. The CDR3 DNA is TGTGCCAGCAGTTTAGGGGACGGATCCTACGAGCAGTACTTC. Protein sequence: CASSLGDGSYEQYF.

In its sample, this clonotype was seen a few times. This CDR3 reads CASSHRTDQPQHF. The CDR3 DNA sequence: TGTGCCAGCAGTCACAGGACAGATCAGCCCCAGCATTTT. The chain combines TRBV6-5 with TRBJ1-5; D may be TRBD1 (6 bases). The germline V gene has CDR1 MNHEY and CDR2 SVGAGI. V lost 5 bases and J 5 bases, leaving 10 bases between the germline ends. The CDR3 runs to 13 residues.

This clonotype was seen only a few times. V gene TRBV7-3 combines with J gene TRBJ2-1, with D uncertain. Trimming shortened V by 2 bases and J by 5 bases, and 7 bases separated the two germline ends. CDR1 and CDR2 (germline): SGHTA, FQGTGA. The CDR3 runs to 13 residues. The CDR3 spells CASSLGNNNEQFF. DNA for the CDR3: TGTGCCAGCAGCTTAGGGAACAACAATGAGCAGTTCTTC.